This T cell receptor (beta chain) was observed in a study of human T cells and chemical hapten exposure. Broader study findings: The number of TCRs above 1 in 1000 frequency did not change after DPC sensitization.

One entry per CDR3 protein, called by TCRdb with MiXCR from the RACE reads. The top ten clones hold 3% to 4% of a sample with around 65,000 distinct CDR3 sequences, approximately 6.1% of them seen once. This clonotype was picked up many times. Its target is not known. CDR1 and CDR2 from the germline V gene are SQVTM and ANQGSEA. This CDR3 comprises 14 residues. The J segment lost 4 bases and the V segment lost 4 bases, leaving 8 bases of the junction unmatched. As to time point: healthy volunteer bleed at 6 weeks. Extraction yielded total RNA from whole blood (unfractionated). The sequence came from a female donor in good health. Some clones in this sample may be carry-over from other donors' samples. The chain has TRBV29-1 and TRBJ2-7, with TRBD2 identical over 9 bases. The sample consisted of whole blood. The CDR3 protein is CSVVELAGVYEQYF. The CDR3 nucleotides are TGCAGCGTTGTCGAACTAGCGGGTGTTTACGAGCAGTACTTC.